This T cell receptor (beta chain) was documented in a study of cytomegalovirus exposure and HLA in healthy donors (dated by TCRdb to between 2016 and 2019). About the full investigation: An earlier analysis of some 500 of the donors reported about 250 Gb of sequence data and about 100 million unique TCR beta sequences from about 200 million T cells. About 310 gigabases of sequencing data and tens of millions of unique TCR sequences were included in an early release covering about 600 HLA-typed donors. The genetic ancestry cluster associated with self-reported Caucasian donors included around 76% of the roughly 400 genotyped donors. The aim of the study was to test whether cataloging public T cell receptors could identify signatures of past pathogen exposure. The study profiled the T cell repertoires of under 850 subjects by immunosequencing and related them to cytomegalovirus serostatus. In addition to the first cohort of around 670 subjects, a separate validation cohort of 130 or so different subjects was used. To predict cytomegalovirus infection status, the study combined high-throughput TCR immunosequencing, statistical association of individual TCRs with disease status, and machine learning. To study patterns of TCR occurrence, a later analysis re-analyzed previously published TCR beta repertoires from 666 donors and added high-resolution HLA genotyping. In the later analysis, no new phenotypic data were used to find candidate immune exposures; instead, reliance was placed on TCR beta sequences and their occurrence across donors. An earlier analysis of several hundred of the donors applied high-throughput TCR beta sequencing to assess whether each TCR beta V gene segment acted as functional or pseudogenic. Donor age, sex, ethnicity and CMV serostatus were compiled alongside the repertoire data. A later genetic analysis took genome-wide SNP genotypes for about three fifths of the 666 donors and used that subset as a discovery cohort. All discovery cohort repertoires had been generated using a single sequencing platform. HLA typing included class I and class II loci at four-digit resolution. The number of typed donors differed by locus: roughly 620-640 for A, B, C, DRB1 and DQB1; some 500 for DQA1; roughly 600 for DPA1; and some 430 for DPB1. Because of strong linkage in the cohort, a few DR-DQ haplotypes were treated as single units for association and clustering. Among some 400 genotyped donors of the cohort, an average of roughly 230,000 unique TCR beta nucleotide sequences was sequenced per donor, of which 15% to 20% were non-productive. Broad study findings and their caveats: An earlier analysis of around 540 of the donors showed that most TCR beta V segments appeared in productive rearrangements either about 87% or about 30% of the time, which broadly matched IMGT annotations. Immune exposure information for the cohort was limited to CMV serostatus. Because counts were too low, more than 15 rarely observed V segments, including chromosome 9 orphons, were excluded from the earlier analysis of several hundred of the donors. According to a later analysis, parvovirus B19, influenza, CMV and Epstein-Barr virus appeared linked to several top co-occurrence clusters. In a later analysis, HLA-associated TCR beta chains were found to be more clonally expanded and to have lower generation probabilities than equally common non-associated chains. The sequencing pipeline was judged likely to have produced a cluster of highly shared sequence variants as a technical artifact. According to the authors, the approach could potentially be generalized to other disease states and immunological phenotypes. Only TCR beta chains were sequenced in this cohort, and the absence of alpha or paired-chain data limited detectable features. A total of fewer than 200 TCR beta chains were listed by the study as associated with cytomegalovirus. A later analysis found that TCR association rates varied across HLA loci, with DRB1 alleles showing the most associated TCRs and HLA-C alleles the fewest. A later genetic analysis reported fewer N-insertions in productive TCRs among donors in an Asian-associated ancestry cluster than the roughly 690-donor mean. Some IMGT-functional V segments, including TRBV6-2 and TRBV6-3, could not be distinguished by the 87-base-pair reads and were therefore excluded. Specific HLA alleles were associated with 15,000 to 20,000 TCR beta sequences at a false discovery rate of 0.05 in a later analysis. HLA typing was unavailable for some donors at each locus, so association tests used only the typed subset. Cytomegalovirus status was reported to be diagnosed by the classifier with high specificity and sensitivity in both the original and validation cohorts. A further reported finding was that TCR beta sequences accurately predicted the HLA-A and HLA-B alleles for most subjects in the first cohort. Assigning TCR associations to individual alleles was difficult when HLA alleles, especially DR and DQ, strongly co-occurred. Linkage disequilibrium might explain the correlated functional status among segregating V segments, but an unknown experimental factor could not be ruled out. A later genetic analysis associated a missense DCLRE1C variant with V-gene and J-gene trimming of TCR beta chains, and an independent cohort replicated the association. Most CMV-associated TCR beta chains appeared to be HLA-restricted in a later analysis, and the HLA associations seemed to be driven largely by CMV exposure. A few of the identified cytomegalovirus-associated TCR beta chains were confirmed in vitro to be specific for cytomegalovirus antigens. Most TCR sequences were seen in very few donors, while some public TCRs were found in many individuals. Sequencing depth was assumed to be roughly uniform across donors in the presence/absence analyses, though that assumption may not hold.

Comments on this clone: The specificity of this receptor is unknown. The sample holds no much larger clone one base away, and base qualities are not on file.

The cohort was made up of 666 healthy bone marrow donors. Cohort members were all nominally healthy when sampled, although unrecorded immune exposures were likely present. The donor tested CMV seronegative and was one of the 352 seronegative cohort members. A peripheral blood sample was provided by each donor, and peripheral blood mononuclear cells were used for TCR beta sequencing. Genomic DNA was extracted from the blood cell samples with the Qiagen DNeasy Blood Extraction Kit. Here V drops 3 bases and J drops 6 bases, and the junction holds 11 bases not matched to any gene. CDR1 and CDR2, per the germline V gene, are LGHNA and YSLEER. Taken from cysteine to phenylalanine, the CDR3 has 17 residues. The sequence is cut down to CDR3 DNA, 51 bases in frame from base 1. The library came from the immunoSEQ multiplex PCR assay. The multiplex PCR relied on a mix of 60 forward primers for TCR Vbeta segments and 13 reverse primers for TCR Jbeta segments. Amplification of the CDR3 region of rearranged TCR beta genes was performed with a multiplex PCR assay on genomic DNA. The Illumina HiSeq System was used to sequence the amplified TCR beta libraries as 87-base-pair reads. Regarding the original processing steps: Across the 666 repertoires, a later analysis counted 80 million or so unique TCR beta chains, some 11 million of which were shared by at least two donors. Raw reads were error-corrected and collapsed into unique sequences by a nearest-neighbor algorithm in which closely related sequences were merged to remove PCR and sequencing errors. V, D and J gene segments were assigned by aligning CDR3 sequences to IMGT reference sequences. Each retained sequence needed at least a six-nucleotide match to both a V gene segment and a J gene segment. Rearrangements were called productive when the CDR3 lacked stop codons and stayed in frame with V and J; all others were non-productive. CDR3 was defined by IMGT convention, running from the second conserved V-encoded cysteine to the conserved J-encoded phenylalanine. Sequences without an unambiguous match to a single V gene segment were excluded from the earlier analysis of about 640 of the donors. An earlier analysis of roughly 590 of the donors called V segments functional above 56.7% productive rearrangements and segregating when the between-donor standard deviation exceeded 5%. A statistical classification framework was developed to diagnose cytomegalovirus status using the catalog of TCR beta chain sequences. In a later analysis, V and J genes were assigned by comparing TCR nucleotide sequences against IMGT/GENE-DB human TR gene sequences. A later analysis assigned CDR3 sequences and most-parsimonious VDJ recombination scenarios with the TCRdist pipeline. In a later analysis, each TCR beta chain was defined by its CDR3 amino acid sequence together with its V-gene family, and reads without a unique V-gene family were excluded. To address suspected cross-contamination and a sequencing artifact, a later analysis removed 592 highly shared, low-generation-probability nucleotide sequences. In a later analysis, a clonal expansion index was calculated for each public chain from normalized within-repertoire ranks of inferred template counts. In a later analysis, generation probabilities were computed with a VDJ recombination model fitted to out-of-frame rearrangements, and the resulting probabilities were checked against IGoR. A later analysis scored TCR-TCR, TCR-HLA and TCR-CMV co-occurrence with hypergeometric tests, applying a repertoire-size bias correction to TCR pairs. False discovery rates were estimated in a later analysis by permuting HLA or CMV assignments 20 times. In a later analysis, co-occurring TCRs were grouped with DBSCAN, and TCRdist sequence similarity was added when clustering was performed within HLA-allele-positive subsets. Repertoires with fewer than 30,000 or more than 120,000 public chains, plus five repertoires with anomalous nucleotide sharing, were excluded from co-occurrence clustering. The immuneACCESS repertoire file appears here via TCRdb, limited to in-frame rearrangements. These files lack a portion of the clones; in checked studies, under half of the deficit traces to unresolved V genes, and the cause of the others is not known. That table supplies the V and J calls and clone size; D and trimming were determined from the DNA. This sample holds about 160,000 clones; approximately 74% were observed only once. Roughly 3% of the sample lies in the top ten.

The TCR comes from a woman aged 25 to 39 in good health and CMV-seronegative. The chain employs TRBV4-3 and TRBJ1-6; 7 nucleotides in the junction match TRBD1. Sample: PBMCs. The sequenced DNA is TGCGCCAGCAGCCAGAGGATGACCGGGACAGCTAATTCACCCCTCCACTTT. Its product reads: CASSQRMTGTANSPLHF.